This T cell receptor (beta chain) is from a study of T-cell reconstitution after alpha-beta-depleted transplantation in children. This clonotype was detected ten times or more. There are 13 residues in the CDR3. Germline CDR1 reads KGHSH; CDR2 reads LQKENI. Trimming took off 1 base at V and 3 bases at J, with 7 bases between the two ends. TCRbeta library construction was performed incorporating unique molecular identifiers. MiXCR, run by TCRdb on the PCR reads, gives a single entry per CDR3 protein. The sample has about 110,000 distinct CDR3 sequences, 9% to 12% seen once; the top ten hold approximately 8%.

The source material was PBMCs from the stem cell graft donor, sampled from the stem cell graft. J is TRBJ2-7 and V is TRBV18, with D perhaps TRBD2 (5 bases). This sequence originates from a human donor who donated a stem cell graft to a child with acute lymphoblastic leukemia. CDR3 coding DNA: TGTGCCAGCTCACCACGAGGGTTCTACGAGCAGTACTTC. This translates into CASSPRGFYEQYF. Supplemented by reference TRBV18 and TRBJ2-7, the full variable domain reads NAGVMQNPRHLVRRRGQEARLRCSPMKGHSHVYWYRQLPEEGLKFMVYLQKENIIDESGMPKERFSAEFPKEGPSILRIQQVVRGDSAAYFCASSPRGFYEQYFGPGTRLTVT.